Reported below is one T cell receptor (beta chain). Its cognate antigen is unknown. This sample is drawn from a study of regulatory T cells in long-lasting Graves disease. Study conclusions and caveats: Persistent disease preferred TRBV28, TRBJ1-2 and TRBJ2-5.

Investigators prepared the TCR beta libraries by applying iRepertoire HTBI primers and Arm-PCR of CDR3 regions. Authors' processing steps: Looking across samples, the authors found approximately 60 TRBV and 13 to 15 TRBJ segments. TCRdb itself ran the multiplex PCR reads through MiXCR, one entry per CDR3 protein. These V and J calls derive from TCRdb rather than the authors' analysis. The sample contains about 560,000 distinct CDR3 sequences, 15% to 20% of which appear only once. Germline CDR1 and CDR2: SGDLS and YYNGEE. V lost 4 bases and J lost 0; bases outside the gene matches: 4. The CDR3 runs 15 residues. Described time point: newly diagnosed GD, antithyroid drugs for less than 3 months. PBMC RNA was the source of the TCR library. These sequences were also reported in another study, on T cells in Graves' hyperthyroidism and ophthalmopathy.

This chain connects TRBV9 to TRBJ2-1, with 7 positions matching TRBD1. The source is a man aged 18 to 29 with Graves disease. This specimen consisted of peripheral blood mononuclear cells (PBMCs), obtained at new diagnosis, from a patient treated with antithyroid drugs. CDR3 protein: CASSPRGPSYNEQFF. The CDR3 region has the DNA TGTGCCAGCAGCCCAAGGGGGCCCTCCTACAATGAGCAGTTCTTC. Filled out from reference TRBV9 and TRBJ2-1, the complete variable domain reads DSGVTQTPKHLITATGQRVTLRCSPRSGDLSVYWYQQSLDQGLQFLIQYYNGEERAKGNILERFSAQQFPDLHSELNLSSLELGDSALYFCASSPRGPSYNEQFFGPGTRLTVL.